These 26 T cell receptor beta chains originate from one sample sequenced in a study of blood T cell repertoires in COVID-19 (dated by TCRdb to the early 2020s). Library preparation used the immunoSEQ multiplex PCR assay. As stored in TCRdb, this immuneACCESS dataset retains in-frame rearrangements with V and J assigned. A fraction of the clones does not appear; measured against another copy, unresolved V genes explain less than half of the discrepancy, and the remainder lacks a known reason. In all, the sample holds over 300,000 clones, and around 92% of those were seen once. 1.2% of the sample lies in the top ten. The specimen was peripheral blood. All receptors derive from a middle-aged man with acute or convalescent COVID-19.

V and J are TRBV5-4 and TRBJ1-1, with a possible D match to TRBD1 (6 bases). Germline lookup yields CDR1 SGHNT and CDR2 YYREEE (reference sequence). This CDR3 has 12 residues. Trimming removed 4 bases from V and 7 bases from J, with 11 bases in between. CDR3 region: CASSRDTIEAFF. In DNA form, the CDR3 reads TGTGCCAGCAGCAGGGACACGATTGAAGCTTTCTTT.

The rearrangement joins TRBV7-6 to TRBJ1-3; maybe TRBD1 (6 bases). V lost 5 bases, J lost 0 bases, and 20 bases lay in between. The CDR3 is 18 residues long. Germline assignment: CDR1 SGHVS and CDR2 FNYEAQ. CDR3 nucleotides: TGTGCCAGCAGCCCGGACAGTAGGCTCCTTCTCTCTGGAAACACCATATATTTT. Translating it yields CASSPDSRLLLSGNTIYF.

The V and J genes are TRBV3-1 (or the pseudogene TRBV3-2) and TRBJ2-1; 7 bases are a match to TRBD2. V gave up 1 base and J gave up 4 bases; unmatched junction bases: 7. The CDR3 loop spans 16 amino acids. Germline-derived CDR1 and CDR2 are LGHDT and YNNKEL (reference sequence). The CDR3 DNA reads as TGTGCCAGCAGCCAAGTTATCGGGGGGACTTACAATGAGCAGTTCTTC. Its protein is CASSQVIGGTYNEQFF.

This clone was counted once. This chain connects TRBV5-1 to TRBJ2-3; 14 nucleotides match TRBD2. Germline-derived CDR1 and CDR2 are SGHRS and YFSETQ. The CDR3 sequence is 15 residues long. V gave up 3 bases and J gave up 4 bases; unmatched junction bases: 1. The CDR3 DNA follows: TGCGCCAGCAGCTGGGGACTAGCGGGAGCAGATACGCAGTATTTT. Translated, it gives CASSWGLAGADTQYF.

J is TRBJ2-7 and V is TRBV4-2, with D possibly TRBD1 on 5 matching bases. This CDR3 is 13 amino acids long. Looked up from germline, CDR1 is LGHNA and CDR2 is YNFKEQ. V gave up 0 bases and J gave up 2 bases, with 5 bases separating them. Written as DNA, the CDR3 is TGTGCCAGCAGCCAAGAGGGGCCCTACGAGCAGTACTTC. Translating gives CASSQEGPYEQYF.

The rearrangement joins TRBV4-1 to TRBJ1-2, with 8 bases matching TRBD1. The germline CDR1 and CDR2 sequences are MGHRA and YSYEKL. V shed 1 base, J shed 7 bases, and the junction held 5 bases outside the gene matches. The CDR3 spans 14 residues. This CDR3 reads CASSQGQGAPGYTF. For the CDR3, the DNA is TGCGCCAGCAGCCAAGGTCAGGGGGCGCCTGGCTACACCTTC.

V gene TRBV28 combines with J gene TRBJ1-2; 8 nucleotides line up with TRBD1. The CDR3 loop spans 13 amino acids. Germline trimming cut 4 bases from V and 6 bases from J; bases unmatched to any gene: 4. CDR1 and CDR2 (germline): MDHEN, SYDVKM. The CDR3 is CASSWTGSNGYTF. As DNA, the CDR3 is TGTGCCAGCAGTTGGACAGGGAGCAATGGCTACACCTTC.

This chain uses TRBV3-1 (or the pseudogene TRBV3-2) with TRBJ2-1; D unresolved. This CDR3 has 16 amino acids. The V gene lost 0 bases and the J gene lost 0 bases, with 9 bases spanning the gap. Germline V gene sequence: CDR1 LGHDT, CDR2 YNNKEL (reference sequence). The CDR3 here is CASSQDSGFSYNEQFF. In DNA form, the CDR3 reads TGTGCCAGCAGCCAAGATTCAGGCTTCTCCTACAATGAGCAGTTCTTC.

The chain uses TRBV18 and TRBJ2-2, with 8 bases aligning to TRBD2. The CDR3 extends over 17 amino acids. In germline, CDR1 is KGHSH, CDR2 LQKENI. V shed 5 bases, J shed 6 bases, and the junction held 14 bases outside the gene matches. The CDR3 DNA reads as TGTGCCAGCTCATCGAACCAAGCGGGAGCTTCGGCCGGGGAGCTGTTTTTT. It encodes CASSSNQAGASAGELFF.

V usage is TRBV7-4 and J usage is TRBJ2-7; unclear D gene. Germline V gives CDR1 SGHVT, CDR2 SQSDAQ. V lost 3 bases to trimming and J lost 3 bases, with 15 bases between them. CDR3 size: 15 residues. The chain's CDR3 is CASSFPAWRGYEQYF. CDR3 in DNA: TGTGCCAGCAGCTTCCCGGCGTGGCGCGGCTACGAGCAGTACTTC.

The chain employs TRBV5-3 and TRBJ2-7; D gene ambiguous. TRBV5-3 qualifies as an ORF whose function is uncertain. The length of the CDR3 is 12 residues. The ends were cut back, 0 bases at V and 9 bases at J, with 10 bases in the middle. The CDR3 nucleotides read TGTGCCAGAAGCTTGGAGTCACCGGGGCAGTACTTC. Protein product: CARSLESPGQYF.

This chain joins TRBV6-5 and TRBJ2-7, with 10 positions matching TRBD2. CDR3 size: 15 residues. With V trimmed by 4 bases and J by 0 bases, 3 bases remained unmatched. Germline loops: CDR1 MNHEY, CDR2 SVGAGI. CDR3 sequence: CASSWLAGDSYEQYF. The CDR3 bases are TGTGCCAGCAGTTGGCTAGCGGGAGACTCCTACGAGCAGTACTTC.

V usage is TRBV29-1 and J usage is TRBJ1-3, with 9 bases aligning to TRBD1. Germline CDR1 is SQVTM and CDR2 is ANQGSEA. The CDR3 has 16 amino acids. Germline trimming cut 5 bases from V and 2 bases from J; bases unmatched to any gene: 10. CDR3 sequence reads: CSVRTGELYTGNTIYF. CDR3 DNA: TGCAGCGTTCGGACAGGGGAGCTTTATACTGGAAACACCATATATTTT.

The chain combines TRBV2 with TRBJ1-4, with 10 bases aligning to TRBD1. Germline values: CDR1 SNHLY, CDR2 FYNNEI. J was trimmed by 8 bases and V by 2 bases; bases with no gene match: 8. CDR3 length: 16 amino acids. CDR3 sequence reads: CASSESTGGLGEKLFF. CDR3 bases: TGTGCCAGCAGTGAATCGACAGGGGGCCTAGGGGAAAAACTGTTTTTT.

V gene TRBV3-1 (or the pseudogene TRBV3-2) combines with J gene TRBJ1-5, with TRBD1 matching 9 bases. The CDR3 is 15 amino acids. CDR1 LGHDT and CDR2 YNNKEL come from the germline V gene (reference sequence). The V segment lost 1 base and the J segment 8 bases; nucleotides outside the gene matches: 6. The CDR3 sequence is CASSQGDRASEPQHF. CDR3 in DNA: TGTGCCAGCAGCCAAGGGGACAGGGCGTCCGAGCCCCAGCATTTT.

This clone was observed a single time. The chain employs TRBV11-2 and TRBJ1-1, with 11 positions matching TRBD1. CDR3 length: 15 amino acids. Germline CDR1 SGHAT, CDR2 FQNNGV. V trimming: 6 bases; J trimming: 6 bases; junction bases outside the gene matches: 9. CDR3: CASSAAGTGGPEAFF. The DNA for the CDR3 is TGTGCCAGCAGTGCCGCCGGGACAGGGGGTCCTGAAGCTTTCTTT.

This rearrangement joins TRBV14 to TRBJ1-1; no clear D gene. This CDR3 is 14 amino acids long. The ends were cut back, 4 bases at V and 0 bases at J, with 9 bases in the middle. Per germline, CDR1 SGHDN and CDR2 FVKESK. The CDR3 DNA follows: TGTGCCAGCAGCCCGGGAGTCTTGAACACTGAAGCTTTCTTT. Its protein is CASSPGVLNTEAFF.

The chain links TRBV30 to TRBJ2-3, with D perhaps TRBD1 (6 bases). This CDR3 has 15 amino acids. Looked up from germline, CDR1 is GTSNPN and CDR2 is SVGIG (reference sequence). V was clipped by 3 bases and J by 3 bases, with 16 bases between them. The CDR3 region is CAWRATGSRTDTQYF. The DNA for the CDR3 is TGTGCCTGGAGGGCTACAGGGAGTAGGACAGATACGCAGTATTTT.

This clone was found once. V usage is TRBV6-2 or TRBV6-3 and J usage is TRBJ1-1, with a tentative D call TRBD1 (5 bases). Germline CDR1 reads MNHEY; CDR2 reads SVGEGT. Trimming took off 5 bases at V and 1 base at J, with 11 bases between the two ends. The CDR3 has 14 amino acids. CDR3 loop: CASSTGHPNTEAFF. CDR3 nucleotide sequence: TGTGCCAGCAGTACCGGACACCCGAACACTGAAGCTTTCTTT.

V usage is TRBV27 and J usage is TRBJ1-6; 9 nucleotides align to TRBD1. The V and J ends lost 6 bases and 10 bases, in that order; junction bases with no gene match: 7. The CDR3 runs 14 residues. CDR1 is MNHEY and CDR2 is SMNVEV in the germline V gene (reference sequence). As DNA, the CDR3 is TGTGCCAGCAGCCCGGACAGGGGTAACTCACCCCTCCACTTT. Translation: CASSPDRGNSPLHF.

This clone was seen a few times. This sequence joins TRBV9 and TRBJ2-1, with 9 bases matching TRBD2. J gave up 4 bases and V 0 bases, and 5 bases lay outside the gene matches. This CDR3 region has 16 residues. Germline CDR1 SGDLS, CDR2 YYNGEE. CDR3 residues: CASSVASGKLYNEQFF. The CDR3, as DNA: TGTGCCAGCAGCGTAGCTAGCGGGAAACTTTACAATGAGCAGTTCTTC.

The chain uses TRBV19 and TRBJ2-5; 8 positions match TRBD1. The germline gives CDR1 LNHDA, CDR2 SQIVND (reference sequence). This CDR3 contains 13 residues. The V gene end was trimmed by 7 bases and the J gene end by 3 bases; junction bases not matched to a gene: 4. The CDR3 loop is CASKKTGEETQYF. CDR3 coding DNA: TGTGCCAGTAAAAAGACAGGGGAAGAGACCCAGTACTTC. Full variable domain (outside the CDR3, taken from reference TRBV19 and TRBJ2-5): DGGITQSPKYLFRKEGQNVTLSCEQNLNHDAMYWYRQDPGQGLRLIYYSQIVNDFQKGDIAEGYSVSREKKESFPLTVTSAQKNPTAFYLCASKKTGEETQYFGPGTRLLVL.

This clone has just one count. This chain uses TRBV30 with TRBJ1-1; no clear D gene. CDR1 is GTSNPN and CDR2 is SVGIG in the germline V gene (reference sequence). This CDR3 region has 14 residues. Trimming shortened V by 6 bases and J by 1 base, and 15 bases separated the two germline ends. The CDR3 here is CACQKAWANTEAFF. CDR3 in DNA: TGTGCCTGCCAGAAGGCTTGGGCGAACACTGAAGCTTTCTTT.

This clone was counted between two and nine times. The rearrangement links TRBV7-8 to TRBJ1-5; unclear D gene. Germline-derived CDR1 and CDR2 are SGHVS and FQNEAQ. The CDR3 is 17 amino acids. Deletions cut 1 base from V and 5 bases from J, with 18 bases between. As DNA, the CDR3 is TGTGCCAGCAGCTTAGTTGAAACGCCAAATGCAGATCAGCCCCAGCATTTT. Residues: CASSLVETPNADQPQHF.

V gene TRBV14 combines with J gene TRBJ2-2; TRBD2 matches at 10 bases. CDR1 is SGHDN, CDR2 FVKESK, per germline. Trimming took 4 bases from V and 4 from J; bases not matched to a gene: 12. The CDR3 totals 18 residues. CDR3 amino acids: CASSRQGLATLGTGELFF. The CDR3 DNA is TGTGCCAGCAGCCGCCAGGGACTAGCGACCCTAGGCACCGGGGAGCTGTTTTTT.

This clone occurred once. This rearrangement joins TRBV27 to TRBJ1-4; 7 bases are shared with TRBD1. Germline V gene data show CDR1 as MNHEY and CDR2 as SMNVEV (reference sequence). The length of the CDR3 is 14 residues. Losses at the gene ends were 6 bases for V and 6 bases for J; bases not matched to a gene: 7. In DNA form, the CDR3 reads TGTGCCAGCAGAACCGGGACAGACTATGAAAAACTGTTTTTT. This translates into CASRTGTDYEKLFF.